The entry below gives a single TCR beta chain sequence along with its context. What it binds is unknown. Sample treatment: around 19 received Ad26.COV2.S at low or high dose, single or two shots; about 5 received placebo; per-sample allocation not given. The samples were gathered on day 63 after the first injection of vaccine or placebo. Adults aged 18-55 years in Boston included the donor. Some clones are missing from TCRdb's copy, which holds only in-frame ones; the method was immunoSEQ multiplex PCR. Here the sample spans 300,000 to 350,000 clones, about 86% being singletons. Trimming took off 2 bases at V and 4 bases at J, with 5 bases between the two ends. The CDR3 covers 12 residues. The data belong to a study of Ad26.COV2.S vaccination and SARS-CoV-2 variants. Study-wide findings and caveats: Compared with placebo recipients, vaccine recipients had higher spike-specific TCR breadth. Comparable non-spike TCR breadth was observed in vaccine and placebo recipients.

Sequenced here: peripheral blood, sampled in a trial of Ad26.COV2.S vaccine versus placebo. The sequence was collected from a person between 18 and 59 years old who received the Ad26.COV2.S COVID-19 vaccine or a placebo. The chain links TRBV12-3 or TRBV12-4 to TRBJ1-2; D is unclear. CDR3 in amino acids: CASSLSSYGYTF. CDR3 sequence (DNA): TGTGCCAGCAGTTTAAGCAGCTATGGCTACACCTTC.